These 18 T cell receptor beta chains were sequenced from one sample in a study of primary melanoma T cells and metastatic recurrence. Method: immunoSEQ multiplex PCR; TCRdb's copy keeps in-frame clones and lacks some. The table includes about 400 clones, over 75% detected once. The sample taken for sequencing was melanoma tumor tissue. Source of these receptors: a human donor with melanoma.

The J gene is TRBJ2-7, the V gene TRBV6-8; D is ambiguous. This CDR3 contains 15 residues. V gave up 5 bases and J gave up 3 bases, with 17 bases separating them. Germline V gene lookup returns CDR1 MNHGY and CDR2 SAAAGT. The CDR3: CASSTVQALNYEQYF. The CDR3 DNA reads TGTGCCAGCAGTACGGTGCAAGCTCTAAACTACGAGCAGTACTTC.

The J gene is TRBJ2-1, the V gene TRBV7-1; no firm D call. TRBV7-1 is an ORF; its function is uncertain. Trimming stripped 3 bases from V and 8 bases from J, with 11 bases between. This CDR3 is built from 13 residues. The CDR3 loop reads CASSSPGEDEQFF. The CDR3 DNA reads TGTGCCAGCAGCTCCCCCGGTGAGGATGAGCAGTTCTTC.

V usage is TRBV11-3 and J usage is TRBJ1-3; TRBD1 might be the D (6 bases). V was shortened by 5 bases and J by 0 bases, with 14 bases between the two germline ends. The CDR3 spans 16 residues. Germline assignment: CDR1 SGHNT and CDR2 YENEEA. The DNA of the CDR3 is TGTGCCAGCAGCAGTATGCAGGGGTTCTCTGGAAACACCATATATTTT. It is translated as CASSSMQGFSGNTIYF.

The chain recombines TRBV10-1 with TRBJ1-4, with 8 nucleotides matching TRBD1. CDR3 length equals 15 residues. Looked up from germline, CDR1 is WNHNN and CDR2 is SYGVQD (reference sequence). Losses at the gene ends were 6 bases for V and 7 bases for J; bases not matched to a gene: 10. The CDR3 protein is CASRTPGQGREKLFF. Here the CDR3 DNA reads TGCGCCAGCAGGACTCCAGGACAGGGTCGTGAAAAACTGTTTTTT.

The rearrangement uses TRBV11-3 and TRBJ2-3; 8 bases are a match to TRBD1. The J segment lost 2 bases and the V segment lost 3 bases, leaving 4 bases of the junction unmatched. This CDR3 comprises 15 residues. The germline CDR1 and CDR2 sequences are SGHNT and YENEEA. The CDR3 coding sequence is TGTGCCAGCAGCTTGGGGACAGGACTCACAGATACGCAGTATTTT. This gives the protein CASSLGTGLTDTQYF.

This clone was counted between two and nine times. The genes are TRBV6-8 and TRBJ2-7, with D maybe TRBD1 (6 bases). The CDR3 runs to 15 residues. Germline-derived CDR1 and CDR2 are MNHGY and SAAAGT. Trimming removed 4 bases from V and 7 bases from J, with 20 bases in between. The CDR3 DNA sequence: TGTGCCAGCAGTTCCACTTTGGTCCCAGGGGTTGAGCAGTACTTC. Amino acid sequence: CASSSTLVPGVEQYF.

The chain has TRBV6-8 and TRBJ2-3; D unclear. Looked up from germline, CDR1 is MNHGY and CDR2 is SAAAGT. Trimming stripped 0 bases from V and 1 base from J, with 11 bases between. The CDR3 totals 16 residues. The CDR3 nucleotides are TGTGCCAGCAGTTACTCGAGCTTATTGGGCACAGATACGCAGTATTTT. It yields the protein CASSYSSLLGTDTQYF.

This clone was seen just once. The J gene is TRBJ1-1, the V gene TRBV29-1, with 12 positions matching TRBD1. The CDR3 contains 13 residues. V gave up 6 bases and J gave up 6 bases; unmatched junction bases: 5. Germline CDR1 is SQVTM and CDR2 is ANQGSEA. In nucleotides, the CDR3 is TGCAGCGTAGGGACAGGGGGCAATGCTGAAGCTTTCTTT. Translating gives CSVGTGGNAEAFF.

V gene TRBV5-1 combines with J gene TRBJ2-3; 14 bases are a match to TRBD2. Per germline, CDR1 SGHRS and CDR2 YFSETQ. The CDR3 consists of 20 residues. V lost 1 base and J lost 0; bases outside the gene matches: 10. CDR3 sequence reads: CASSLTGLAGGGTSTDTQYF. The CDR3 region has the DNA TGCGCCAGCAGCTTGACAGGACTAGCGGGGGGTGGTACCAGCACAGATACGCAGTATTTT.

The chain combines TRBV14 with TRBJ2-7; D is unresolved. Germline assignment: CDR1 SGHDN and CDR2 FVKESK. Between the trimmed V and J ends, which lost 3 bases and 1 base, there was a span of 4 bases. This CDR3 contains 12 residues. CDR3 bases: TGTGCCAGCAGCCACAGATCCTACGAGCAGTACTTC. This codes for CASSHRSYEQYF.

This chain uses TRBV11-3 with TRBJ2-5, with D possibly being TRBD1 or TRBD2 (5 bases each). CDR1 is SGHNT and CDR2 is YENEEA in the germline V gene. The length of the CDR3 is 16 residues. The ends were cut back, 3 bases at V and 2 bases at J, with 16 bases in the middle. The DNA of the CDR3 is TGTGCCAGCAGCTTGGATCCAGGGAGAGTACAAGAGACCCAGTACTTC. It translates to CASSLDPGRVQETQYF.

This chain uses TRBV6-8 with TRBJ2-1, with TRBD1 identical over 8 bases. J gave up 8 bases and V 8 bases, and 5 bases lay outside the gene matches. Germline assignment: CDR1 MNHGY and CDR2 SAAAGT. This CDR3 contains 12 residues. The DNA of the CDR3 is TGTGCCAGCCTGGACAGGGATGATGAGCAGTTCTTC. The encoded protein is CASLDRDDEQFF.

The CDR3 reads CASSLKPNTGELFF. The DNA for the CDR3 is TGTGCCAGCAGCTTAAAACCGAACACCGGGGAGCTGTTTTTT. This chain links TRBV11-3 with TRBJ2-2; D gene uncertain. CDR1 and CDR2 (germline): SGHNT, YENEEA. The CDR3 consists of 14 residues. The V gene lost 2 bases and the J gene lost 0 bases, with 4 bases spanning the gap.

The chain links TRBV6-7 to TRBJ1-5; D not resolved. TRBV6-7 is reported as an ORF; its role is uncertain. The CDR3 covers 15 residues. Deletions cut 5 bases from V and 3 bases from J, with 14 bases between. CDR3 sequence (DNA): TGTGCCAGCAGTGAAGCAGGAGGTTACAATCAGCCCCAGCATTTT. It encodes CASSEAGGYNQPQHF.

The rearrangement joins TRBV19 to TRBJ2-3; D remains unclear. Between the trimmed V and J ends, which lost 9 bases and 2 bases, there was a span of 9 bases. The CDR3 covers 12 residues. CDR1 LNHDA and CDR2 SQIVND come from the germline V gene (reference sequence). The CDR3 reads CASPDYTDTQYF. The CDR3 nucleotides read TGTGCCAGCCCGGATTACACAGATACGCAGTATTTT.

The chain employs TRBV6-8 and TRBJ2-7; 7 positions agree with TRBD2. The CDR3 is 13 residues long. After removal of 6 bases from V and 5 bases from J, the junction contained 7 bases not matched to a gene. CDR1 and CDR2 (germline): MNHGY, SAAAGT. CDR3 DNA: TGTGCCAGCAGCCCCTTGGGGGGGAACGAGCAGTACTTC. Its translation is CASSPLGGNEQYF.

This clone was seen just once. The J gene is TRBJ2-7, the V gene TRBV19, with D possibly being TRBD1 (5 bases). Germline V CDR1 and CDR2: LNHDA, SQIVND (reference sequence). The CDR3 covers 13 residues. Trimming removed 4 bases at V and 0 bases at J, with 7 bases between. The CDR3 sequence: CASSTTASYEQYF. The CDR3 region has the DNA TGTGCCAGTAGTACGACAGCCTCCTACGAGCAGTACTTC.

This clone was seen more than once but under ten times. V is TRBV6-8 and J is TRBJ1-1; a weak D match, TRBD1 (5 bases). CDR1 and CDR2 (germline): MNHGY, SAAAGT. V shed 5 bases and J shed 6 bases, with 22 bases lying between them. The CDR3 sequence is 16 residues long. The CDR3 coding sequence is TGTGCCAGCAGTCTAGGTCCTCAGGGACTCTTATCTGAAGCTTTCTTT. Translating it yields CASSLGPQGLLSEAFF.